This T cell receptor beta chain was sequenced in a study of radiotherapy plus CTLA-4 blockade in lung cancer. Whole-study findings and limits: Early blood T cell clone dynamics reportedly forecast response best, with interferon-beta. An expansion of tumor-derived TCR clones occurred in blood after radiotherapy plus ipilimumab.

Regarding this clone: Its antigen is not known.

CDR1 and CDR2 (germline): SGDLS, YYNGEE. The J segment lost 0 bases and the V segment lost 4 bases, leaving 11 bases of the junction unmatched. This CDR3 has 18 residues. Repertoires were generated with immunoSEQ multiplex PCR, while TCRdb's copy carries only in-frame clones and drops some. The sample holds around 44,000 clones, 65% to 90% seen once. In chemo-refractory metastatic non-small-cell lung cancer, patients got ipilimumab CTLA-4 blockade together with focal radiation. The TCR comes from a human donor with non-small cell lung cancer that progressed on radiotherapy plus ipilimumab. Some clones in this sample may be carry-over from other donors' samples. The chain recombines TRBV9 with TRBJ2-3; 10 positions match TRBD2. Sequencing used peripheral blood, obtained from a patient treated with radiotherapy plus ipilimumab. Here the CDR3 reads CASSFQPPGLASTDTQYF. Here the CDR3 DNA reads TGTGCCAGCAGCTTTCAACCTCCGGGACTAGCGAGCACAGATACGCAGTATTTT.